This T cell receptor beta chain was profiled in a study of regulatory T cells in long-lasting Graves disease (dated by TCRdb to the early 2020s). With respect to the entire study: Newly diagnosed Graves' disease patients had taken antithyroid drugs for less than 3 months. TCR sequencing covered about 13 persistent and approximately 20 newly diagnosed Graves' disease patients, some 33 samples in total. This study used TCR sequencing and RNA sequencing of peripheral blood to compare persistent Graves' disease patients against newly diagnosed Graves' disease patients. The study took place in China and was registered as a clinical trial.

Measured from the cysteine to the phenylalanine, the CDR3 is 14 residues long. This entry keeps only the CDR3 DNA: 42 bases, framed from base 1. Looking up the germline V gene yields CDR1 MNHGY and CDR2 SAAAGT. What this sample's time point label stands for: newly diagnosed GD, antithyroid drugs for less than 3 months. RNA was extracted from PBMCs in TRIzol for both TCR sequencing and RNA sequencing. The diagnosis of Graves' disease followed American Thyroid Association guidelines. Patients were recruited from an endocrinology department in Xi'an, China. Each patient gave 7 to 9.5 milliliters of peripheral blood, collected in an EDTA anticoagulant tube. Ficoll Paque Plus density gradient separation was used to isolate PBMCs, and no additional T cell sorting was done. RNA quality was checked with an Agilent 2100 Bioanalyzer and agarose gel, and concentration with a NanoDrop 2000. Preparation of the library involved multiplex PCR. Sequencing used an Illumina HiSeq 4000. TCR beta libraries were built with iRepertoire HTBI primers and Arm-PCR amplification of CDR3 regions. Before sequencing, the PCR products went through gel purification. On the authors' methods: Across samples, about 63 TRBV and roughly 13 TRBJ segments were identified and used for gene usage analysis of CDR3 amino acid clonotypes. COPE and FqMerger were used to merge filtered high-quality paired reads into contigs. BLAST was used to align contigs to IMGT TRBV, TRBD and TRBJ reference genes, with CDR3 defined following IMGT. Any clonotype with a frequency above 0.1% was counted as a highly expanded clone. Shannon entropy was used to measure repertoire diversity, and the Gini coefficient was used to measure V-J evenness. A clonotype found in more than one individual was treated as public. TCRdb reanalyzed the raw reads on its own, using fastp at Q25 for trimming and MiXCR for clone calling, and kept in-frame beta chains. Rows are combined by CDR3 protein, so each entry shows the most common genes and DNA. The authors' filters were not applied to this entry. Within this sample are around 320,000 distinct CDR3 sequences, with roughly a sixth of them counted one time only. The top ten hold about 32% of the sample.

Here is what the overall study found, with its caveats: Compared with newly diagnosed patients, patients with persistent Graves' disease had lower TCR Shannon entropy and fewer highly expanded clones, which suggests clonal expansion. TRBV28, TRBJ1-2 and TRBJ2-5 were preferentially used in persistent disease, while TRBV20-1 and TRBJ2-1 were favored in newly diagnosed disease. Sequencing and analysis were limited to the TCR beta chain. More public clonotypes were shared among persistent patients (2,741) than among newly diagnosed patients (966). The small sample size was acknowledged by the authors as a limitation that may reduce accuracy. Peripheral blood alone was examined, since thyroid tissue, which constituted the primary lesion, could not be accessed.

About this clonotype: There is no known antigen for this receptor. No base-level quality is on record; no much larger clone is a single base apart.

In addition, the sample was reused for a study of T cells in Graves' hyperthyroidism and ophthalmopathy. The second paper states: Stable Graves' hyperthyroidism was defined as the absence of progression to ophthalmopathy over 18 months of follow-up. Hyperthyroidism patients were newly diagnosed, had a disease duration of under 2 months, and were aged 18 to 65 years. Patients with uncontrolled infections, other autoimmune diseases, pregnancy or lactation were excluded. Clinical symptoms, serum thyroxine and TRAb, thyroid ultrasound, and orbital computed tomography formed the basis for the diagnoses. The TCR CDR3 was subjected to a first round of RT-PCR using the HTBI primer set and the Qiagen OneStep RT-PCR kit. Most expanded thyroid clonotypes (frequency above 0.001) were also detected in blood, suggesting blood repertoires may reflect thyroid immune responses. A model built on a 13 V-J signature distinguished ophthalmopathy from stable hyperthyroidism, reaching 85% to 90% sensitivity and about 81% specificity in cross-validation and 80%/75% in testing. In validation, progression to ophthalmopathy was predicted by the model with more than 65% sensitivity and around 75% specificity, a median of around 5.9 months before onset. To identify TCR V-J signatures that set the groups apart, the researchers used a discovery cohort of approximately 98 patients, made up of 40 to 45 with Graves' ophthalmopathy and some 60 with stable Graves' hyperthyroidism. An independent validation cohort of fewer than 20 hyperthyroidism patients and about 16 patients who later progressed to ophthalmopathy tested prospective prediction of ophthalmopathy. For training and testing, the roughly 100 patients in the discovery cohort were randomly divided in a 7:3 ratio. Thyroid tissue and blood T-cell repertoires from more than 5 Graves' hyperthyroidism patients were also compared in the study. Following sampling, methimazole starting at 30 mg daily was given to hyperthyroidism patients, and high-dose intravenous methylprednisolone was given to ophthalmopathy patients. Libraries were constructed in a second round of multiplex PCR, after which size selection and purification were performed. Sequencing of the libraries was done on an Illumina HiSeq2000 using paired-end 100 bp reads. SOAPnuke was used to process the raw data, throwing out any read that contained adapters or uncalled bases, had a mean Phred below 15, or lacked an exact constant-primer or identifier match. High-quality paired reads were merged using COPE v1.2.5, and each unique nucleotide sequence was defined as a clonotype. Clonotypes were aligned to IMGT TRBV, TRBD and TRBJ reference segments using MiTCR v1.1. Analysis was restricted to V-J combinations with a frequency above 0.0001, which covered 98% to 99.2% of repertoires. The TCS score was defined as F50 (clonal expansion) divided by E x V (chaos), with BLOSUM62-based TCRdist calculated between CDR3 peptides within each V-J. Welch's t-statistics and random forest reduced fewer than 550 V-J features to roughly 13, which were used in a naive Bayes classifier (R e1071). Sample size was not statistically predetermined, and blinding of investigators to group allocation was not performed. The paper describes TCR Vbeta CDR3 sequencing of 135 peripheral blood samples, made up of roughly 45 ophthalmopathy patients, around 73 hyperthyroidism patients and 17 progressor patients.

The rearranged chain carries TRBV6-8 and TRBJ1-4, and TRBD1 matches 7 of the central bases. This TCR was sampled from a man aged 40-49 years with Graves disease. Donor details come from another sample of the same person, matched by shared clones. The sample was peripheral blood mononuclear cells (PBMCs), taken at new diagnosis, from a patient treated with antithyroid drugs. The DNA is TGTGCGCCGGGACAGATGTTGTCTGCTGAAAAACTGTTTTTT. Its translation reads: CAPGQMLSAEKLFF.